This T cell receptor beta chain was identified in a study of blood T cell repertoires in COVID-19. Study in general: Acute and convalescent COVID-19 samples came from the United States, Italy and Spain.

Enrolled through a virtual design, the participants were between 18 and 89 years of age and came from 24 US areas. The CDR3 is 17 amino acids. Germline CDR1 is SGHVS and CDR2 is FQNEAQ. Losses at the gene ends were 5 bases for V and 0 bases for J; bases not matched to a gene: 7. In the study's own analysis: Scientists estimated how many nucleated cells there were by amplifying reference gene primers. The method was immunoSEQ multiplex PCR; TCRdb's version includes in-frame clones alone and lacks a portion of them. The V and J calls and clone size are taken from that table; D and trimming were inferred from the DNA. The table includes about 220,000 clones, 86% detected once.

The sequence came from a middle-aged woman with acute COVID-19. The material sequenced was PBMCs or T cells enriched from blood (not recorded which). V is TRBV7-8 and J is TRBJ1-5, with 10 bases fitting TRBD1. The CDR3: CASSLDRGVYSNQPQHF. The DNA of the CDR3 is TGTGCCAGCAGCCTGGACAGGGGGGTTTATAGCAATCAGCCCCAGCATTTT.